The 14 T cell receptor beta chains given below trace back to one sample, sequenced in a study of blood T cell repertoires in COVID-19. The data were produced by immunoSEQ multiplex PCR, yet TCRdb's version contains in-frame clones alone and is incomplete. The data contain approximately 240,000 clones, around 84% of them seen just once; the ten biggest clones take up roughly 4.6%. The sample consisted of peripheral blood. Receptors were obtained from a woman aged 60-70 years who had recovered from COVID-19.

J is TRBJ2-7 and V is TRBV5-5; 8 bases fit TRBD1. V lost 6 bases and J lost 0; bases outside the gene matches: 17. CDR3 length: 18 residues. CDR1 is SGHKS, CDR2 YYEKEE, per germline (reference sequence). CDR3 DNA: TGTGCCAGCACCAACTTCCAGGGGGCCCTTCCTAGCTCCTACGAGCAGTACTTC. Its translation is CASTNFQGALPSSYEQYF.

The J gene is TRBJ2-5, the V gene TRBV2, with 9 nucleotides matching TRBD1. Per germline, CDR1 SNHLY and CDR2 FYNNEI. This CDR3 spans 14 amino acids. The ends lost 6 bases at V and 5 bases at J; junction bases unmatched: 7. CDR3 nucleotide sequence: TGTGCCAGCAGGGCACGGACAGGGGAGGAGACCCAGTACTTC. As protein: CASRARTGEETQYF.

J is TRBJ2-2 and V is TRBV19; D is possibly TRBD2 (7 bases). The length of the CDR3 is 14 residues. V shed 4 bases and J shed 6 bases, with 12 bases lying between them. CDR1 is LNHDA and CDR2 is SQIVND in the germline V gene (reference sequence). CDR3 loop: CASSNREGAGELFF. For the CDR3, the DNA is TGTGCCAGTAGTAACAGGGAGGGGGCCGGGGAGCTGTTTTTT.

V is TRBV3-1 (or the pseudogene TRBV3-2) and J is TRBJ2-3, with 8 bases fitting TRBD2. The CDR3 covers 16 residues. The germline V gene has CDR1 LGHDT and CDR2 YNNKEL (reference sequence). J gave up 2 bases and V 2 bases, and 6 bases lay outside the gene matches. The CDR3 loop is CASSQSGGFTTDTQYF. In nucleotides, the CDR3 is TGTGCCAGCAGCCAAAGCGGGGGATTCACCACAGATACGCAGTATTTT.

The V call is TRBV30, the J call TRBJ2-7; possible D gene TRBD1, 5 bases. The CDR3 loop spans 13 amino acids. CDR1 is GTSNPN and CDR2 is SVGIG in the germline V gene (reference sequence). Trimming removed 2 bases at V and 0 bases at J, with 8 bases between. The CDR3 coding sequence is TGTGCCTGGAGTAGACAGAGCTCCTACGAGCAGTACTTC. Translating gives CAWSRQSSYEQYF.

The rearrangement links TRBV7-9 to TRBJ1-1, with TRBD1 matching over 10 bases. The CDR3 sequence is 14 residues long. Per the germline V gene, CDR1 is SEHNR and CDR2 is FQNEAQ (reference sequence). Trimming removed 5 bases from V and 5 bases from J; junction bases left unmatched: 5. CDR3 residues: CASSIDRGQTEAFF. DNA for the CDR3: TGTGCCAGCAGCATTGACAGGGGGCAGACTGAAGCTTTCTTT.

This clone was observed a handful of times. V and J are TRBV7-9 and TRBJ2-3, with TRBD2 identical over 11 bases. V gave up 5 bases and J gave up 5 bases; unmatched junction bases: 6. Germline V CDR1 and CDR2: SEHNR, FQNEAQ (reference sequence). The CDR3 sequence is 15 residues long. The CDR3 region is CASSPPSGGQDTQYF. Written as DNA, the CDR3 is TGTGCCAGCAGCCCCCCTAGCGGGGGGCAAGATACGCAGTATTTT.

The chain joins TRBV18 to TRBJ1-6; D remains unclear. The V gene lost 2 bases and the J gene lost 8 bases, with 7 bases spanning the gap. The CDR3 extends over 13 amino acids. Germline loops: CDR1 KGHSH, CDR2 LQKENI. Here the CDR3 DNA reads TGTGCCAGCTCACCAATAGCTGATTCACCCCTCCACTTT. Amino acid sequence: CASSPIADSPLHF.

V gene TRBV5-1 combines with J gene TRBJ2-3; TRBD2 might be the D (6 bases). Trimming took 2 bases from V and 7 from J, leaving 11 bases between them. In germline, CDR1 is SGHRS, CDR2 YFSETQ. The CDR3 is 13 amino acids. The CDR3 here is CASSFLGGHTQYF. For the CDR3, the DNA is TGCGCCAGCAGCTTCCTTGGAGGGCATACGCAGTATTTT.

This sequence joins TRBV4-1 and TRBJ2-1; 8 bases line up with TRBD2. CDR3 length: 16 residues. With 0 bases clipped from V and 8 bases from J, the junction kept 9 bases outside the gene matches. Germline assignment: CDR1 MGHRA and CDR2 YSYEKL. In DNA, the CDR3 is TGCGCCAGCAGCCAAGATCGGCCGGGGGGGCAAGATGAGCAGTTCTTC. As protein: CASSQDRPGGQDEQFF.

The chain joins TRBV7-2 to TRBJ2-2; weak D call: TRBD1 (5 bases). V was pared by 2 bases and J by 3 bases, with 16 bases between. The CDR3 has 17 amino acids. Germline V gene lookup returns CDR1 SGHTA and CDR2 FQGNSA. CDR3 amino acids: CASSLYVTEEHTGELFF. CDR3 in DNA: TGTGCCAGCAGCTTATATGTGACAGAAGAACACACCGGGGAGCTGTTTTTT.

The chain combines TRBV27 with TRBJ2-1, with 9 nucleotides matching TRBD1. From germline, CDR1 is MNHEY and CDR2 SMNVEV (reference sequence). Trimming at V came to 8 bases and at J to 1 base, leaving 3 bases not matched to a gene. This CDR3 is 14 amino acids long. The CDR3 region is CASSDRGSYNEQFF. The CDR3 coding sequence is TGTGCCAGCTCGGACAGGGGATCCTACAATGAGCAGTTCTTC.

The V and J genes are TRBV7-9 and TRBJ1-2, with unresolved D. The CDR3 sequence is 13 residues long. Trimming cost V 5 bases and J 0 bases, with 7 bases left between them. Germline loops: CDR1 SEHNR, CDR2 FQNEAQ (reference sequence). The CDR3 protein is CASSQTPNYGYTF. CDR3 nucleotides: TGTGCCAGCAGCCAGACACCTAACTATGGCTACACCTTC.

V usage is TRBV4-2 and J usage is TRBJ2-1; maybe TRBD2 (6 bases). CDR1 is LGHNA and CDR2 is YNFKEQ in the germline V gene. Between the trimmed V and J ends, which lost 0 bases and 6 bases, there was a span of 15 bases. The CDR3 is made up of 16 amino acids. The CDR3 reads CASSQDTGVRSNEQFF. The CDR3 DNA reads as TGTGCCAGCAGCCAAGATACGGGGGTCCGAAGCAATGAGCAGTTCTTC.